Detailed here is one T cell receptor (beta chain). Its target is unknown. This sample is part of a study of shared clonotypes between healthy human individuals. At the deep level, the assay was run. Profiling relied on immunoSEQ multiplex PCR, and the TCRdb table lists in-frame clones only, not all of them. The sample holds 650,000 to 800,000 clones, about 90% seen once. The naive CD8 subset, CD45RO-negative cells positively selected for CCR7, excluded terminally differentiated effector memory CD45RA+ cells. Every one of the donors was a Caucasian adult that lived in Nashville, Tennessee. Whole-study findings and limits: Though the depth was large, rarefaction showed that sorted-subset sequencing was incomplete.

This CDR3 is built from 18 residues. The V end was cut by 0 bases, the J end by 6 bases, with 23 bases between. Germline lookup yields CDR1 SGHDN and CDR2 FVKESK. The clonotype was recovered from a man aged 25-45 years in good health. The rearrangement links TRBV14 to TRBJ1-2; D unclear. The specimen sequenced was naive CD8+ T cells sorted from blood. This CDR3 reads CASSQDLGELARADGYTF. In nucleotides, the CDR3 is TGTGCCAGCAGCCAAGATCTTGGGGAATTGGCTCGGGCCGATGGCTACACCTTC.